The 25 T cell receptor beta chains below all came from one sample that was sequenced in a study of PD-L1 blockade in urothelial cancer. The sample's time point: peripheral blood 6 weeks after treatment start. Data came from immunoSEQ multiplex PCR; TCRdb stores just in-frame clones and leaves some out. The data hold 90,000 to 130,000 clones, with 80% to 95% observed a single time. Sequenced here: PBMCs, sampled around atezolizumab (anti-PD-L1) treatment. These receptors were collected from a man between 60 and 75 years old with urothelial cancer.

The chain links TRBV6-5 to TRBJ2-2; the D is unclear. Trimming removed 8 bases at V and 2 bases at J, with 9 bases between. There are 13 residues in the CDR3. The germline gives CDR1 MNHEY, CDR2 SVGAGI. The CDR3: CASHQFNTGELFF. CDR3 nucleotides: TGTGCCAGCCATCAGTTTAACACCGGGGAGCTGTTTTTT.

This clone was detected once. This chain links TRBV5-6 with TRBJ1-2; D perhaps matches TRBD1 (5 bases). Germline-derived CDR1 and CDR2 are SGHDT and YYEEEE. The V gene lost 0 bases and the J gene lost 4 bases, with 10 bases spanning the gap. The CDR3 extends over 14 amino acids. For the CDR3, the DNA is TGTGCCAGCAGCTTGGGTCAGGGTGTCTATGGCTACACCTTC. It codes for CASSLGQGVYGYTF.

The chain uses TRBV9 and TRBJ2-2; perhaps TRBD1 as D (6 bases). Trimming left V 3 bases short and J 7 bases short, with 13 bases between. CDR1 is SGDLS, CDR2 YYNGEE, per germline. The CDR3 runs 14 residues. CDR3 amino acids: CASSGAGVGGELFF. CDR3 nucleotides: TGTGCCAGCAGCGGAGCAGGGGTTGGCGGGGAGCTGTTTTTT.

This chain links TRBV10-3 with TRBJ1-3; D gene uncertain. With 9 bases removed from V and 3 bases from J, the gap between germline ends came to 9 bases. CDR3 length: 12 amino acids. Germline lookup yields CDR1 ENHRY and CDR2 SYGVKD. The CDR3 sequence: CAIQSDGNTIYF. The CDR3 region has the DNA TGTGCCATACAGAGTGATGGAAACACCATATATTTT.

This chain joins TRBV4-3 and TRBJ1-2; TRBD1 agrees at 8 bases. The germline CDR1 and CDR2 sequences are LGHNA and YSLEER. The CDR3 extends over 15 amino acids. V was pared by 1 base and J by 8 bases, with 9 bases of the junction left unmatched. The DNA of the CDR3 is TGCGCCAGCAGCCAAGGGACAGGGCGAGCGACCGGCTACACCTTC. As protein: CASSQGTGRATGYTF.

The V gene is TRBV5-1, the J gene TRBJ1-2; 8 bases match TRBD1. Trimming took 0 bases from V and 4 from J; bases not matched to a gene: 2. This CDR3 region has 14 residues. Germline lookup yields CDR1 SGHRS and CDR2 YFSETQ. CDR3 sequence reads: CASSLVQGAYGYTF. DNA for the CDR3: TGCGCCAGCAGCTTGGTTCAGGGGGCCTATGGCTACACCTTC.

This chain connects TRBV6-5 to TRBJ2-7, with a tentative D call TRBD2 (6 bases). The germline V gene has CDR1 MNHEY and CDR2 SVGAGI. V lost 5 bases to trimming and J lost 6 bases, with 17 bases between them. This CDR3 comprises 14 residues. CDR3 region: CASSAGTRGSEQYF. The CDR3, as DNA: TGTGCCAGCAGTGCCGGGACTCGGGGGTCCGAGCAGTACTTC.

The chain couples TRBV5-4 to TRBJ2-7; possible D gene TRBD1, 6 bases. The CDR3 has 13 amino acids. V lost 4 bases and J lost 3, with 11 bases in between. Germline CDR1 reads SGHNT; CDR2 reads YYREEE (reference sequence). The CDR3 DNA sequence: TGTGCCAGCAGCCCAGCGACAGGCTACGAGCAGTACTTC. Translating gives CASSPATGYEQYF.

The chain's CDR3 is CASRQGDTGELFF. In DNA form, the CDR3 reads TGCGCCAGCAGACAGGGAGACACCGGGGAGCTGTTTTTT. This sequence joins TRBV5-1 and TRBJ2-2; TRBD1 might be the D (6 bases). Germline V gene data show CDR1 as SGHRS and CDR2 as YFSETQ. Trimming removed 5 bases from V and 3 bases from J, with 8 bases in between. This CDR3 has 13 residues.

This chain links TRBV2 with TRBJ1-1; D is unresolved. The CDR3 length is 18 residues. Trimming pared 6 bases from V and 3 bases from J, leaving 26 bases between. Germline lookup yields CDR1 SNHLY and CDR2 FYNNEI. The CDR3 reads CASRIHEWEWVEDTEAFF. The CDR3 bases are TGTGCCAGCAGGATCCACGAATGGGAGTGGGTTGAGGACACTGAAGCTTTCTTT. Full variable domain (remainder filled in from reference TRBV2 and TRBJ1-1): EPEVTQTPSHQVTQMGQEVILRCVPISNHLYFYWYRQILGQKVEFLVSFYNNEISEKSEIFDDQFSVERPDGSNFTLKIRSTKLEDSAMYFCASRIHEWEWVEDTEAFFGQGTRLTVV.

The genes are TRBV2 and TRBJ1-3; the D gene is possibly TRBD1 (6 bases). This CDR3 has 14 residues. Germline CDR1 reads SNHLY; CDR2 reads FYNNEI. V was shortened by 5 bases and J by 6 bases, with 14 bases between the two germline ends. Here the CDR3 reads CASSTGGLENTIYF. The CDR3 region has the DNA TGTGCCAGCAGTACCGGGGGGCTGGAAAACACCATATATTTT.

This clone was seen just once. J is TRBJ2-2 and V is TRBV7-9; the match to TRBD1 covers 7 bases. This CDR3 spans 14 amino acids. Unmatched junction bases numbered 5, after V lost 4 bases and J lost 6 bases. Germline V gene lookup returns CDR1 SEHNR and CDR2 FQNEAQ (reference sequence). The CDR3 reads CASSSSTGAGELFF. The DNA of the CDR3 is TGTGCCAGCAGCTCATCCACAGGGGCCGGGGAGCTGTTTTTT.

Details on this clone: Other DNA sequences in the sample encode the same CDR3. The CDR3 DNA sequence: TGTGCCAGCAGCGCCCGACAGGGGGAGACCCAGTACTTC. Protein product: CASSARQGETQYF. The rearrangement uses TRBV9 and TRBJ2-5; 8 bases fit TRBD1. V trimming: 3 bases; J trimming: 5 bases; junction bases outside the gene matches: 3. The germline V gene encodes CDR1 SGDLS and CDR2 YYNGEE. This CDR3 is 13 amino acids long.

The gene calls are TRBV27 and TRBJ2-1; 7 bases map to TRBD1. Germline values: CDR1 MNHEY, CDR2 SMNVEV (reference sequence). Unmatched junction bases numbered 13, after V lost 5 bases and J lost 6 bases. This CDR3 is built from 16 residues. The CDR3 sequence: CASSPRGWVRGNEQFF. The DNA for the CDR3 is TGTGCCAGCAGTCCCAGGGGGTGGGTCAGGGGCAATGAGCAGTTCTTC.

J is TRBJ2-7 and V is TRBV11-2; 8 bases are shared with TRBD1. V gave up 0 bases and J gave up 4 bases; unmatched junction bases: 5. From germline, CDR1 is SGHAT and CDR2 FQNNGV. The CDR3 is 15 amino acids. The CDR3 region is CASSLEAGGWYEQYF. The CDR3 region has the DNA TGTGCCAGCAGCTTAGAAGCAGGGGGCTGGTACGAGCAGTACTTC.

The chain combines TRBV12-5 with TRBJ2-1; D gene uncertain. Trimming pared 3 bases from V and 9 bases from J, leaving 15 bases between. Germline loops: CDR1 LGHNT, CDR2 FRNRAP. This CDR3 is 14 amino acids long. CDR3 in DNA: TGTGCTAGTGGTTTAAGGCCAGATGGCGGTGAGCAGTTCTTC. Encoded protein: CASGLRPDGGEQFF.

A single count supports this clone. J is TRBJ1-1 and V is TRBV5-5; the match to TRBD1 covers 8 bases. Trimming at V came to 0 bases and at J to 3 bases, leaving 7 bases not matched to a gene. Germline V CDR1 and CDR2: SGHKS, YYEKEE (reference sequence). The CDR3 consists of 16 residues. DNA for the CDR3: TGTGCCAGCAGCTTGGCCTCTCAGGGGGCCTACACTGAAGCTTTCTTT. It codes for CASSLASQGAYTEAFF.

J is TRBJ2-7 and V is TRBV7-9, with 12 bases identical to TRBD2. Trimming cost V 3 bases and J 5 bases; bases outside gene matches: 11. CDR1 and CDR2 from the germline V gene are SEHNR and FQNEAQ (reference sequence). CDR3 size: 17 residues. The DNA for the CDR3 is TGTGCCAGCAGCTTTACCCTAGCGGGAGGGTACTCTGACGAGCAGTACTTC. Translation: CASSFTLAGGYSDEQYF.

V is TRBV2 and J is TRBJ2-1, with 9 bases fitting TRBD2. Trimming cost V 7 bases and J 10 bases; bases outside gene matches: 5. Germline V CDR1 and CDR2: SNHLY, FYNNEI. This CDR3 is 12 amino acids long. The CDR3 nucleotides read TGTGCCAGCAATCCAAGCGGGGGGGAGCAGTTCTTC. Protein sequence: CASNPSGGEQFF. Filled out from reference TRBV2 and TRBJ2-1, the complete variable domain reads EPEVTQTPSHQVTQMGQEVILRCVPISNHLYFYWYRQILGQKVEFLVSFYNNEISEKSEIFDDQFSVERPDGSNFTLKIRSTKLEDSAMYFCASNPSGGEQFFGPGTRLTVL.

CDR3 DNA sequence: TGTGCCAGCAGTTTTTGGACTAGCGGGAGTTTAGATACGCAGTATTTT. This sequence encodes CASSFWTSGSLDTQYF. The chain joins TRBV5-4 to TRBJ2-3; TRBD2 matches 13 bases. This CDR3 spans 16 amino acids. Germline V gene lookup returns CDR1 SGHNT and CDR2 YYREEE (reference sequence). Trimming took 5 bases from V and 5 from J; bases not matched to a gene: 8.

The chain has TRBV11-3 and TRBJ2-6; D remains ambiguous. Germline values: CDR1 SGHNT, CDR2 YENEEA. The CDR3 length is 14 residues. V was shortened by 1 base and J by 4 bases, with 5 bases between the two germline ends. CDR3 sequence: CASSLGAGANVLTF. CDR3 sequence (DNA): TGTGCCAGCAGCTTAGGGGCCGGGGCCAACGTCCTGACTTTC.

The J gene is TRBJ1-2, the V gene TRBV21-1; TRBD1, as called in the table, went unchecked against the DNA. TRBV21-1 is described as a pseudogene. The CDR3 runs to 17 residues. The chain's CDR3 is CASSKAEGDRGFYDYTF. CDR3 sequence (DNA): TGTGCCAGCAGCAAAGCTGAGGGGGACAGGGGCTTCTATGACTACACCTTC.

The rearrangement links TRBV15 to TRBJ1-3; no clear D. Trimming removed 6 bases from V and 4 bases from J, with 16 bases in between. CDR1 is LNHNV, CDR2 YYDKDF, per germline (reference sequence). The length of the CDR3 is 15 residues. CDR3 DNA sequence: TGTGCCACCAGACTAGGAGGGTCGGGGGGAAACACCATATATTTT. Its translation: CATRLGGSGGNTIYF.

The V call is TRBV29-1, the J call TRBJ2-7, with D possibly matching TRBD1 (5 bases). Trimming pared 5 bases from V and 1 base from J, leaving 12 bases between. Per the germline V gene, CDR1 is SQVTM and CDR2 is ANQGSEA. The CDR3 sequence is 13 residues long. The CDR3 DNA reads TGCAGCGTTATACTTCCAGGGTCCTACGAGCAGTACTTC. This translates into CSVILPGSYEQYF.

The chain combines TRBV5-8 with TRBJ1-2; D gene unclear. Germline loops: CDR1 SGHTS, CDR2 YDEGEE. This CDR3 spans 16 amino acids. Trimming shortened V by 0 bases and J by 6 bases, and 18 bases separated the two germline ends. This CDR3 is CASSLGLAAELHGYTF. CDR3 DNA: TGTGCCAGCAGCTTGGGGTTGGCGGCAGAACTCCATGGCTACACCTTC. Drawing the rest from reference TRBV5-8 and TRBJ1-2, the complete variable domain is EAGVTQSPTHLIKTRGQQATLRCSPISGHTSVYWYQQALGLGLQFLLWYDEGEERNRGNFPPRFSGRQFPNYSSELNVNALELEDSALYLCASSLGLAAELHGYTFGSGTRLTVV.